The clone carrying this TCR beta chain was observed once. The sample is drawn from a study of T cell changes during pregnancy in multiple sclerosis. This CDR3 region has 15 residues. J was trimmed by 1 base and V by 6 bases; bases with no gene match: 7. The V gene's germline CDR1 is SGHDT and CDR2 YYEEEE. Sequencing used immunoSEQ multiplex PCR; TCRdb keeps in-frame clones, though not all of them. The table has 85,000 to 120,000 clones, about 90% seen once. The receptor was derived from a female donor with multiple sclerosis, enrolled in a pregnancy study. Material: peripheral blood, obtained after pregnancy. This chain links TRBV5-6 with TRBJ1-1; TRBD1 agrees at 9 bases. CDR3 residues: CASTLQGATNTEAFF. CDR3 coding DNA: TGTGCCAGCACTCTACAGGGGGCGACGAACACTGAAGCTTTCTTT.